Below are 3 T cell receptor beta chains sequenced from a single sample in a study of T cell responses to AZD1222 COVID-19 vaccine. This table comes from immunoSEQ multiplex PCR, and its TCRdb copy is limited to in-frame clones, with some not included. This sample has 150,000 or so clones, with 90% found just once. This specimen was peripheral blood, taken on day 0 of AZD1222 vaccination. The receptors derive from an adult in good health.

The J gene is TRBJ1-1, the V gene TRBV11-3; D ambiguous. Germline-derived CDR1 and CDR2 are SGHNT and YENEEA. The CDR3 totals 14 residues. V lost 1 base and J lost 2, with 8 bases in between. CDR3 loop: CASSLGRPNTEAFF. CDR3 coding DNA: TGTGCCAGCAGCTTAGGGCGGCCAAACACTGAAGCTTTCTTT. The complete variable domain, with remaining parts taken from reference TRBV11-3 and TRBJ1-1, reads EAGVVQSPRYKIIEKKQPVAFWCNPISGHNTLYWYLQNLGQGPELLIRYENEEAVDDSQLPKDRFSAERLKGVDSTLKIQPAELGDSAVYLCASSLGRPNTEAFFGQGTRLTVV.

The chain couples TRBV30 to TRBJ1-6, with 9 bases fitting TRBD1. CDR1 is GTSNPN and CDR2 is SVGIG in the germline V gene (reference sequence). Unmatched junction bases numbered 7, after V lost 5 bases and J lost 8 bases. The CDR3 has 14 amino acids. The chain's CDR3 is CAWAGTGKYSPLHF. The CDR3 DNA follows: TGTGCCTGGGCCGGGACAGGGAAGTATTCACCCCTCCACTTT. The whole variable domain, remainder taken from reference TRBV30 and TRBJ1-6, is SQTIHQWPATLVQPVGSPLSLECTVEGTSNPNLYWYRQAAGRGLQLLFYSVGIGQISSEVPQNLSASRPQDRQFILSSKKLLLSDSGFYLCAWAGTGKYSPLHFGNGTRLTVT.

CDR3 residues: CASSLSTGNEQFF. Written as DNA, the CDR3 is TGTGCCAGCAGCTTGTCGACAGGGAATGAGCAGTTCTTC. V is TRBV5-4 and J is TRBJ2-1; 7 bases are a match to TRBD1. The trim removed 1 base at V and 7 bases at J, leaving 2 bases unmatched. The germline V gene has CDR1 SGHNT and CDR2 YYREEE (reference sequence). The length of the CDR3 is 13 residues. Full variable domain (missing parts from reference TRBV5-4 and TRBJ2-1): ETGVTQSPTHLIKTRGQQVTLRCSSQSGHNTVSWYQQALGQGPQFIFQYYREEENGRGNFPPRFSGLQFPNYSSELNVNALELDDSALYLCASSLSTGNEQFFGPGTRLTVL.